This T cell receptor (beta chain) was observed in a study of blood T cell repertoires in COVID-19. The wider study: Some COVID-19 samples were acute and others convalescent; all came from the United States, Italy and Spain. PBMCs, B-cell-depleted T cells, or T cells were the source of the cDNA or gDNA that made up the material.

This CDR3 comprises 18 residues. Unmatched junction bases numbered 13, after V lost 4 bases and J lost 0 bases. Germline V gives CDR1 SGHRS, CDR2 YFSETQ. This clone was detected only once. In the authors' methods: The assay estimated nucleated cells by amplifying reference gene primers. Only in-frame clones appear in the TCRdb table, and some are missing; sequencing was by immunoSEQ multiplex PCR. From that table come the V and J calls and clone size; the DNA was used to work out D and trimming. This table has over 150,000 clones, around 90% appearing once. The chain links TRBV5-1 to TRBJ2-3; 8 bases are shared with TRBD1. The receptor was isolated from an older woman who had recovered from COVID-19. Sequenced input: peripheral blood. CDR3 bases: TGCGCCAGCAGCATATCCAGGACAGGGCCATCTAGCACAGATACGCAGTATTTT. Translation gives CASSISRTGPSSTDTQYF.